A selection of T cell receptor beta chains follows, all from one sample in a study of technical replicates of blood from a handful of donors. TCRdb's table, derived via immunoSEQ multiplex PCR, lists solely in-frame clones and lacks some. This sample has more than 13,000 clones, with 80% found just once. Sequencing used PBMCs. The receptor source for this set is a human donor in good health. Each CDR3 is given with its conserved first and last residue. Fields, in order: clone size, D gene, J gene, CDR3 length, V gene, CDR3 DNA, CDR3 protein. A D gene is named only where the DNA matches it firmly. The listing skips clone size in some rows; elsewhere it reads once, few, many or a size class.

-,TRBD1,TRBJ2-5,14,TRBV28,TGTGCCAGCAGTACCACAGGGGGTGGGGAGACCCAGTACTTC,CASSTTGGGETQYF
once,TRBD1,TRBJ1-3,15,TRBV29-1,TGCAGCGCGACCCGGACAGGATACTCTGGAAACACCATATATTTT,CSATRTGYSGNTIYF
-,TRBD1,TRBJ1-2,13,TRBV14,TGTGCCAGCAGCCCCGGGACAGCCTATGGCTACACCTTC,CASSPGTAYGYTF
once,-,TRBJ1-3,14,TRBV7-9,TGTGCCAGCAGCCCCGACGGGGGTGGGGACACCATATATTTT,CASSPDGGGDTIYF
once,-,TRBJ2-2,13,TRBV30,TGTGCCTGGAGTGTTGGCCCCACCGGGGAGCTGTTTTTT,CAWSVGPTGELFF
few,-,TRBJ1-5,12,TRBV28,TGTGCCAGCACAACAGGGTTTCAGCCCCAGCATTTT,CASTTGFQPQHF
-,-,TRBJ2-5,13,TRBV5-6,TGTGCCAGCAGCTTGGAGACGGGGGAGACCCAGTACTTC,CASSLETGETQYF
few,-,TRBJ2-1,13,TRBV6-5,TGTGCCAGCAGTTCCACAGATTACAATGAGCAGTTCTTC,CASSSTDYNEQFF
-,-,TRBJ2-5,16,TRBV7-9,TGTGCCAGCAGCTTAGCTACGGCAGTAGCTGGGGAGACCCAGTACTTC,CASSLATAVAGETQYF
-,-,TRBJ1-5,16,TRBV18,TGTGCCAGCTCACCATCTGGGCAGGGAATTTATCAGCCCCAGCATTTT,CASSPSGQGIYQPQHF
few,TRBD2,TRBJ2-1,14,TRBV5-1,TGCGCCAGCAGCTTGGATCTAGCGGGAGGTGAGCAGTTCTTC,CASSLDLAGGEQFF
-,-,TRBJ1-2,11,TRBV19,TGTGCCAGTAGTATAGGGGGCGGCTACACCTTC,CASSIGGGYTF
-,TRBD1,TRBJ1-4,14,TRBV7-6,TGTGCCAGCAGCCAGGGGGTGAGACGCGAAAAACTGTTTTTT,CASSQGVRREKLFF
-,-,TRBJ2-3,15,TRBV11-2,TGTGCCAGCAGCTTAGCGGTTGGTGAGGGCAACACGCAGTATTTT,CASSLAVGEGNTQYF
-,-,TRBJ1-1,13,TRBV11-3,TGTGCCAGCAGCTTAGTTTTTCCGGGTGAAGCTTTCTTT,CASSLVFPGEAFF
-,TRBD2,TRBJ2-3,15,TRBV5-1,TGCGCCAGCAGCTTGGCCGTAGTAGCGGGAGATACGCAGTATTTT,CASSLAVVAGDTQYF
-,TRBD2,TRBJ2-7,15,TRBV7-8,TGTGCCAGCAGCTTGACTAGCGCCAGCTCCTACGAGCAGTACTTC,CASSLTSASSYEQYF
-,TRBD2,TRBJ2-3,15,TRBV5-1,TGCGCCAGCAGCACGCGACCAGCGGGAGACGATACGCAGTATTTT,CASSTRPAGDDTQYF
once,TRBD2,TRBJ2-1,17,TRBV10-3,TGTGCCATCAGTGAGCGGGAGGGCCTCGGAGGCTACAATGAGCAGTTCTTC,CAISEREGLGGYNEQFF
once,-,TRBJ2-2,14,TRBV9,TGTGCCAGCAGCGCGTACAGAGACACCGGGGAGCTGTTTTTT,CASSAYRDTGELFF
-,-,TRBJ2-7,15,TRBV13,TGTGCCAGCAGTTACCAGGCCCCGCAGGCCTACGAGCAGTACTTC,CASSYQAPQAYEQYF
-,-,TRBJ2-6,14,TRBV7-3,TGTGCCAGCAGCCGTAACTCTGGGGCCAACGTCCTGACTTTC,CASSRNSGANVLTF
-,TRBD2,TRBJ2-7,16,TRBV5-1,TGCGCCAGCAGCTTGGCCACGGGGGGGACTCCTTACGAGCAGTACTTC,CASSLATGGTPYEQYF
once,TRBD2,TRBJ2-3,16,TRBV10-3,TGTGCCATCAGTGAGCCGGTAGCGGGGCGCACAGATACGCAGTATTTT,CAISEPVAGRTDTQYF
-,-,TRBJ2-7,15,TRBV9,TGTGCCAGCAGCGCCTCGGGCGGGCCAAGCGACGAGCAGTACTTC,CASSASGGPSDEQYF
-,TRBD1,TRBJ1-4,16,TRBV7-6,TGTGCCAGCAGCTTAACTACAGGGGTTGCTAATGAAAAACTGTTTTTT,CASSLTTGVANEKLFF
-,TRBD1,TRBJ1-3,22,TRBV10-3,TGTGCCATCAGTGGCGACCCGGTATTGGACAGGGTACGCTATTTATCTGGAAACACCATATATTTT,CAISGDPVLDRVRYLSGNTIYF
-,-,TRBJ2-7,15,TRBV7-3,TGTGCCAGCAGCTTAGATGGCGCAGGCTCCTACGAGCAGTACTTC,CASSLDGAGSYEQYF
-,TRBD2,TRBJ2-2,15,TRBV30,TGTGCCTGGAGAGGGGTAGCGGGAGTTGTGGAGGAGCTGTTTTTT,CAWRGVAGVVEELFF
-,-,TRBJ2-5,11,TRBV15,TGTGCCACCCGACTGGCAGAGACCCAGTACTTC,CATRLAETQYF
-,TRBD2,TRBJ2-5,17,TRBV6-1,TGTGCCAGCAGTGATATGTCGGGAGGGCTTCGGCAAGAGACCCAGTACTTC,CASSDMSGGLRQETQYF
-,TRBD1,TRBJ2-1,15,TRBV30,TGTGCCTGGAGTGTACTTGGGACAGGGAGCGATGAGCAGTTCTTC,CAWSVLGTGSDEQFF
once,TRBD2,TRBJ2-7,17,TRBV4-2,TGTGCCAGCAGCCAAGATTTGGGACTAGCGGGGGGCTACGAGCAGTACTTC,CASSQDLGLAGGYEQYF
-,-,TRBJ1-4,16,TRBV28,TGTGCCAGCAGTTTGCAGGGGACGGCGGCTAATGAAAAACTGTTTTTT,CASSLQGTAANEKLFF
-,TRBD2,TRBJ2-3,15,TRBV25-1,TGTGCCAGCACTCCAGCTAGGAGCGGGATTGGTACGCAGTATTTT,CASTPARSGIGTQYF
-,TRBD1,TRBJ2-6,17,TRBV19,TGTGCCAGTAGTAGCCTAACAGGGGTCTCTGGGGCCAACGTCCTGACTTTC,CASSSLTGVSGANVLTF
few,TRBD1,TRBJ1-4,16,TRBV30,TGTGCCTGGAGTCATCCGGGACAGGGTACTAATGAAAAACTGTTTTTT,CAWSHPGQGTNEKLFF
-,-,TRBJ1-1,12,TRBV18,TGTGCCAGCTCACCGCTAAACACTGAAGCTTTCTTT,CASSPLNTEAFF
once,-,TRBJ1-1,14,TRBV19,TGTGCCAGTAGTCCACAGGGCAAGGGGACTGAAGCTTTCTTT,CASSPQGKGTEAFF
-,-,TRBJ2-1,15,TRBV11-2,TGTGCCAGCAGCTCTTCCTCCACAGGGAACAATGAGCAGTTCTTC,CASSSSSTGNNEQFF
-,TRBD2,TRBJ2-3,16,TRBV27,TGTGCCAGCAGTGCACTAGCGGGAGGGCCGGGAGATACGCAGTATTTT,CASSALAGGPGDTQYF
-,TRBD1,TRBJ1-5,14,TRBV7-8,TGTGCCAGCAGTTTCGACAGGGCAGATCAGCCCCAGCATTTT,CASSFDRADQPQHF
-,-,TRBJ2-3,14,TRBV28,TGTGCCAGCAGTTTATCGGGGTACACAGATACGCAGTATTTT,CASSLSGYTDTQYF
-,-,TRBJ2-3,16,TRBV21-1,TGTGCCAGCAGCACTCCCCTAGCGGGAGCAGCAGATACGCAGTATTTT,CASSTPLAGAADTQYF
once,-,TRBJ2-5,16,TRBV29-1,TGCAGCGTTGAAGGCCTCCGTAGCAGATGGGAAGAGACCCAGTACTTC,CSVEGLRSRWEETQYF
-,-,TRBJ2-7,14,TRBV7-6,TGTGCCAGCAGCTTAAGAGCCAGGGGAGCCGAGCAGTACTTC,CASSLRARGAEQYF
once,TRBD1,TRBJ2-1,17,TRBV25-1,TGTGCCAGCAGTGACCTCGGACAGGGGAGGTCCTACAATGAGCAGTTCTTC,CASSDLGQGRSYNEQFF
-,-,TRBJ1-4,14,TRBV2,TGTGCCAGCAGTGGCGGGAGGGCGGGTGAAAAACTGTTTTTT,CASSGGRAGEKLFF
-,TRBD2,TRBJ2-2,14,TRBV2,TGTGCCAGCGGGACTAGCAGAAACACCGGGGAGCTGTTTTTT,CASGTSRNTGELFF
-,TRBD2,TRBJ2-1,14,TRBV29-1,TGCAGCGTTGAAGGACTAGCGGGATACAATGAGCAGTTCTTC,CSVEGLAGYNEQFF
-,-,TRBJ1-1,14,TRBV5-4,TGTGCCAGCAGCTTAAGGGGAATGGGCACTGAAGCTTTCTTT,CASSLRGMGTEAFF
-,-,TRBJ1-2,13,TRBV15,TGTGCCACCAGCAGCGACGAGGGTGCTGGCTACACCTTC,CATSSDEGAGYTF
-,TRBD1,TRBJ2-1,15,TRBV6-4,TGTGCCAGCAGTGTGGCAGGGGGTATCTACAATGAGCAGTTCTTC,CASSVAGGIYNEQFF
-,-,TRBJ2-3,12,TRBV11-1,TGTGCCAGCAGCCCCCAGACAGCTACGCAGTATTTT,CASSPQTATQYF
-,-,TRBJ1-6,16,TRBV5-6,TGTGCCAGCAGCTTCTACGATGATGTGCATAATTCACCCCTCCACTTT,CASSFYDDVHNSPLHF
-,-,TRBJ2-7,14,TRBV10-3,TGTGCCACCACTATGGACAGTACCTCCTACGAGCAGTACTTC,CATTMDSTSYEQYF
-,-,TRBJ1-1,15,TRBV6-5,TGTGCCAGCAGTTACTCCGCCAGAAGCGACACTGAAGCTTTCTTT,CASSYSARSDTEAFF
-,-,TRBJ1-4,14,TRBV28,TGTGCCAGCAGTTTACGGGGGAAGGGGGAAAAACTGTTTTTT,CASSLRGKGEKLFF
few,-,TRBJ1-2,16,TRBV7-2,TGTGCCAGCAGCTTAGGGGTAGGAGGGATGGACTATGGCTACACCTTC,CASSLGVGGMDYGYTF
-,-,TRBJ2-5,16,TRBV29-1,TGCAGCGTTGAATTGGGTGCGGGCAGAAATCTAGAGACCCAGTACTTC,CSVELGAGRNLETQYF